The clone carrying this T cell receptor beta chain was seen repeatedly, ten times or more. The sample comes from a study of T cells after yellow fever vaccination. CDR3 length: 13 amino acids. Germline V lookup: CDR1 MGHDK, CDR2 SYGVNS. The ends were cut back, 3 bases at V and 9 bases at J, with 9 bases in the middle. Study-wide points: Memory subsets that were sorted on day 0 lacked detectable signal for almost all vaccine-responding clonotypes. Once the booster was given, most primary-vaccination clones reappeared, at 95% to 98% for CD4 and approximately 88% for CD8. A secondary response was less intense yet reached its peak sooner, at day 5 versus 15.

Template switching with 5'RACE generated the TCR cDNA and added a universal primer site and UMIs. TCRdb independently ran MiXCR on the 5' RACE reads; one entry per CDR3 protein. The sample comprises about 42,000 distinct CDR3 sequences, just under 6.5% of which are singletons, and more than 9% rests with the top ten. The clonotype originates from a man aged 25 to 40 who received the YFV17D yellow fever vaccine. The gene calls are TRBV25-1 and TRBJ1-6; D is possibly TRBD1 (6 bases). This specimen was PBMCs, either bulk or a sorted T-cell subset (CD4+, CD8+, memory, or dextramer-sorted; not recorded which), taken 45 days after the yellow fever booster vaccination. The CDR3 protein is CASSEGGRSPLHF. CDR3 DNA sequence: TGTGCCAGCAGTGAGGGGGGCCGTTCACCCCTCCACTTT. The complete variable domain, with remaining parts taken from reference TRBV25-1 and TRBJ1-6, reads EADIYQTPRYLVIGTGKKITLECSQTMGHDKMYWYQQDPGMELHLIHYSYGVNSTEKGDLSSESTVSRIRTEHFPLTLESARPSHTSQYLCASSEGGRSPLHFGNGTRLTVT.